The next 3 T cell receptor beta chains were all read from a single sample in a study of OX40 agonist ivuxolimab in advanced cancers. The method was immunoSEQ multiplex PCR; TCRdb's version includes in-frame clones alone and lacks a portion of them. The sample carries 95,000 to 100,000 clones, 85% to 95% recorded once. Here the sequenced sample was CD4+ or CD8+ T cells sorted from blood, taken in a trial of the OX40 agonist ivuxolimab. The source is an adult with an advanced solid tumor such as melanoma, head and neck, liver or kidney cancer.

The chain couples TRBV11-3 to TRBJ1-1; D is possibly TRBD1 (5 bases). V lost 5 bases to trimming and J lost 3 bases, with 19 bases between them. The germline V gene encodes CDR1 SGHNT and CDR2 YENEEA. The CDR3 is 16 residues long. CDR3 residues: CASSPSDLGGDTEAFF. The CDR3, as DNA: TGTGCCAGCAGCCCCTCGGACTTGGGAGGGGACACTGAAGCTTTCTTT.

V gene TRBV7-6 combines with J gene TRBJ1-1, with D possibly TRBD1 on 5 matching bases. The CDR3 extends over 15 amino acids. Deletions cut 4 bases from V and 1 base from J, with 13 bases between. CDR1 and CDR2 from the germline V gene are SGHVS and FNYEAQ. The CDR3 DNA reads TGTGCCAGCAGCTCTATCCGGGACGCGAACACTGAAGCTTTCTTT. Translating gives CASSSIRDANTEAFF. Complete variable domain (other parts from reference TRBV7-6 and TRBJ1-1): GAGVSQSPRYKVTKRGQDVALRCDPISGHVSLYWYRQALGQGPEFLTYFNYEAQQDKSGLPNDRFSAERPEGSISTLTIQRTEQRDSAMYRCASSSIRDANTEAFFGQGTRLTVV.

This clone came up a few times. The chain combines TRBV6-1 with TRBJ1-3, with D hard to call. The germline gives CDR1 MNHNS, CDR2 SASEGT. Trimming took 1 base from V and 6 from J, leaving 10 bases between them. This CDR3 is 14 amino acids long. The CDR3 reads CASSEGPGANTIYF. The CDR3 DNA reads as TGTGCCAGCAGTGAAGGTCCAGGCGCAAACACCATATATTTT.